Below, 8 T cell receptor beta chains from the same sample are listed, as sequenced in a study of blood T cell repertoires in COVID-19 (dated by TCRdb to 2020 to 2021). The library was generated by the immunoSEQ multiplex PCR assay. Held by TCRdb, this immuneACCESS table contains in-frame sequences only and omits some clones. Under half of the omission traces to an unresolved V gene where checked; the cause of the rest is unknown. Counted in this sample were 170,000 or so clones; around 73% of them appeared once. Clones ranked in the top ten supply about 18% of the sample. The sequenced sample was PBMCs or T cells enriched from blood (not recorded which). The receptors derive from a woman between 45 and 60 years old who had recovered from COVID-19.

The V and J genes are TRBV19 and TRBJ1-1, with 10 bases that match TRBD1. V was pared by 6 bases and J by 4 bases, with 5 bases of the junction left unmatched. Per the germline V gene, CDR1 is LNHDA and CDR2 is SQIVND (reference sequence). The CDR3 runs 14 residues. The CDR3 is CASSPDRGSTEAFF. The CDR3 DNA sequence: TGTGCCAGTAGCCCGGACAGGGGGAGCACTGAAGCTTTCTTT.

The chain combines TRBV12-1 with TRBJ1-4; the table names TRBD1, a call not compared with the DNA. TRBV12-1 is given as a pseudogene. This CDR3 has 17 residues. The CDR3 nucleotides are TGTGCCAGCACCTGGCCCCTTCCGACAGGGGGCATGGAAAAACTGTTTTTT. Protein sequence: CASTWPLPTGGMEKLFF.

V is TRBV5-1 and J is TRBJ2-3; 10 bases are shared with TRBD2. The V and J ends lost 4 bases and 8 bases, in that order; junction bases with no gene match: 16. Germline V CDR1 and CDR2: SGHRS, YFSETQ. There are 17 residues in the CDR3. The CDR3 nucleotides read TGCGCCAGCAGCATTCAGGGACTAGCGACCCCCCGGGGTACGCAGTATTTT. This translates into CASSIQGLATPRGTQYF.

The chain links TRBV9 to TRBJ1-2, with 8 bases aligning to TRBD1. This CDR3 comprises 13 residues. V shed 3 bases and J 5 bases; nucleotides not matched to a gene: 3. CDR1 is SGDLS, CDR2 YYNGEE, per germline. The CDR3 loop is CASSGRTGYGYTF. As DNA, the CDR3 is TGTGCCAGCAGCGGAAGGACAGGGTATGGCTACACCTTC.

The genes are TRBV20-1 and TRBJ2-4; 11 bases line up with TRBD2. CDR1 is DFQATT and CDR2 is SNEGSKA in the germline V gene (reference sequence). The CDR3 is 17 amino acids. The V segment lost 3 bases and the J segment 2 bases; nucleotides outside the gene matches: 9. The CDR3: CSASKSLAGGTKNIQYF. DNA of the CDR3: TGCAGTGCTAGTAAGTCGCTAGCGGGAGGAACCAAAAACATTCAGTACTTC.

This chain uses TRBV5-1 with TRBJ2-1, with TRBD1 matching over 10 bases. CDR3 size: 13 residues. Germline trimming cut 6 bases from V and 6 bases from J; bases unmatched to any gene: 3. Germline V gene sequence: CDR1 SGHRS, CDR2 YFSETQ. CDR3 sequence: CASIGTGVNEQFF. The CDR3 region has the DNA TGCGCCAGCATAGGGACAGGGGTCAATGAGCAGTTCTTC.

This chain connects TRBV9 to TRBJ2-5; the D is unclear. The germline V and J ends were trimmed by 0 bases and 5 bases, with 14 bases remaining between them. Germline CDR1 reads SGDLS; CDR2 reads YYNGEE. The CDR3 is 15 residues long. This chain's CDR3 is CASSVGSLLLETQYF. For the CDR3, the DNA is TGTGCCAGCAGCGTAGGTTCCCTCCTCTTGGAGACCCAGTACTTC.

The chain links TRBV5-1 to TRBJ2-3; 7 bases match TRBD2. This CDR3 contains 16 residues. The ends lost 7 bases at V and 2 bases at J; junction bases unmatched: 13. Germline-derived CDR1 and CDR2 are SGHRS and YFSETQ. The CDR3 loop reads CASGTGTTGITDTQYF. The CDR3 DNA reads TGCGCCAGCGGCACCGGGACTACCGGAATCACAGATACGCAGTATTTT. The full variable domain, in which reference TRBV5-1 and TRBJ2-3 provide the parts outside the CDR3, is KAGVTQTPRYLIKTRGQQVTLSCSPISGHRSVSWYQQTPGQGLQFLFEYFSETQRNKGNFPGRFSGRQFSNSRSEMNVSTLELGDSALYLCASGTGTTGITDTQYFGPGTRLTVL.